This TCR beta chain was documented in a study of multiple sclerosis patients with progressive multifocal leukoencephalopathy. This clone has a handful of counts. Sequencing was performed with immunoSEQ multiplex PCR; in TCRdb, only in-frame clones are kept and a portion is missing. The data hold about 31,000 clones, with roughly 87% observed a single time. Time point: time of PML onset. CDR1 is SNHLY and CDR2 is FYNNEI in the germline V gene. Germline trimming cut 3 bases from V and 3 bases from J; bases unmatched to any gene: 5. CDR3 length: 14 residues. The chain recombines TRBV2 with TRBJ2-7, with 7 positions matching TRBD2. The sample here was PBMCs, taken from a patient treated with natalizumab. This receptor was obtained from a woman between 40 and 50 years old with progressive multifocal leukoencephalopathy. The chain's CDR3 is CASSEGGISYEQYF. The CDR3 DNA is TGTGCCAGCAGTGAGGGGGGGATCAGCTACGAGCAGTACTTC.